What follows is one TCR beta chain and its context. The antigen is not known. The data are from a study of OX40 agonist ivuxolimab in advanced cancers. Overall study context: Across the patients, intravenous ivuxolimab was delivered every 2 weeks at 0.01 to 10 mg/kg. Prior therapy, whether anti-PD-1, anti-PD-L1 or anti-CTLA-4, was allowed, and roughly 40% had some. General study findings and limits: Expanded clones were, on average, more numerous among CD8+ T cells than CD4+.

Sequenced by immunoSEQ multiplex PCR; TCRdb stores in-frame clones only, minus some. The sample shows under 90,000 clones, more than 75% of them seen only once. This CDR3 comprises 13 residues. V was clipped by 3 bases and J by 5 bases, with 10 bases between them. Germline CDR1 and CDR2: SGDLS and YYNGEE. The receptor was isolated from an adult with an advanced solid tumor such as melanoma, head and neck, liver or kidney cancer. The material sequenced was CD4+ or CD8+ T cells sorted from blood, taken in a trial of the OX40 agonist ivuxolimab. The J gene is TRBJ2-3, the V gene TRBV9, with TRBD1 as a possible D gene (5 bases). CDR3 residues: CASSAQTEDTQYF. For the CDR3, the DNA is TGTGCCAGCAGCGCTCAGACAGAAGATACGCAGTATTTT.